The present entry profiles one T cell receptor (beta chain) with its context. The data are from a study of blood T cell repertoires in COVID-19. Authors' processing steps: Amplification from reference gene primers served as the basis for estimated nucleated cell counts. Method: immunoSEQ multiplex PCR; TCRdb's copy keeps in-frame clones and lacks some. V, J and clone size are taken as reported in that table, and D and trimming were inferred from the DNA itself. The sample contains about 210,000 clones, 87% of which appear only once. The CDR3 consists of 13 residues. Germline V lookup: CDR1 MNHEY, CDR2 SVGAGI. Unmatched junction bases numbered 7, after V lost 6 bases and J lost 6 bases. The cohort comprised adults aged roughly 18 to 95 years residing in some 24 US areas. Participants had their cohort set by participant-reported clinical history.

Sequencing was carried out using PBMCs or T cells enriched from blood (not recorded which). The V and J genes are TRBV6-5 and TRBJ1-2; the match to TRBD1 covers 7 bases. This sequence was found in a man aged 18 to 29 with acute COVID-19. CDR3 in amino acids: CASSLRGLNGYTF. As DNA, the CDR3 is TGTGCCAGCAGCCTGAGGGGGCTGAATGGCTACACCTTC.